This section outlines one T cell receptor beta chain sequence together with its context. Its target is unknown. Trimming left V 4 bases short and J 1 base short, with 9 bases between. Germline values: CDR1 SNHLY, CDR2 FYNNEI. The CDR3 loop spans 14 amino acids. The data stem from a study of OX40 agonist ivuxolimab in advanced cancers. As for the study in general: Males comprised over 80% of the group, whose mean age was approximately 61 years (range roughly 20 to 85). Of the patients, three showed partial responses, one with hepatocellular carcinoma and two with cutaneous melanoma. Study observations and caveats: On average, a greater number of expanded clones characterised CD8+ T cells relative to CD4+.

Autoimmune disease history or systemic immunosuppression excluded patients. Profiling relied on immunoSEQ multiplex PCR, and the TCRdb table lists in-frame clones only, not all of them. The data contain about 82,000 clones, about 88% of them singletons. Here the sequenced sample was CD4+ or CD8+ T cells sorted from blood, taken in a trial of the OX40 agonist ivuxolimab. The chain employs TRBV2 and TRBJ2-3; a weak D match, TRBD1 (6 bases). The clonotype originates from an adult with an advanced solid tumor such as melanoma, head and neck, liver or kidney cancer. CDR3 DNA: TGTGCCAGCAGTGCAGAGGGGGGCACAGATACGCAGTATTTT. Translation: CASSAEGGTDTQYF. Full variable domain (outside the CDR3, taken from reference TRBV2 and TRBJ2-3): EPEVTQTPSHQVTQMGQEVILRCVPISNHLYFYWYRQILGQKVEFLVSFYNNEISEKSEIFDDQFSVERPDGSNFTLKIRSTKLEDSAMYFCASSAEGGTDTQYFGPGTRLTVL.